This T cell receptor (beta chain) was found in a study of blood T cell repertoires in COVID-19. Study background: Sources were T cells, B-cell-depleted T cells, or PBMCs; the material itself was cDNA or gDNA.

Profiling relied on immunoSEQ multiplex PCR, and the TCRdb table lists in-frame clones only, not all of them. The sample lists about 180,000 clones; 85% to 90% were seen once. The junction had 5 bases not matched to a gene; V was cut back by 3 bases and J by 8 bases. Germline lookup yields CDR1 SEHNR and CDR2 FQNEAQ (reference sequence). The CDR3 is 15 residues long. Clinical history as reported by participants underpinned cohort assignment. Input material: PBMCs or T cells enriched from blood (not recorded which). The TCR comes from a woman in her thirties or forties with acute COVID-19. The chain is built from TRBV7-9 and TRBJ1-4; 11 bases align to TRBD1. The CDR3 sequence is CASSLAGQGDEKLFF. CDR3 sequence (DNA): TGTGCCAGCAGCTTGGCGGGACAGGGGGACGAAAAACTGTTTTTT.